This TCR beta chain derives from a study of immune cell composition in non-small cell lung cancer. Losses at the gene ends were 2 bases for V and 14 bases for J; bases not matched to a gene: 16. CDR3 length: 17 residues. CDR1 is SGHTA, CDR2 FQGTGA, per germline. Comments on this clone: The same CDR3 arises from other DNA sequences in this sample as well.

Clones were sequenced by immunoSEQ multiplex PCR, and TCRdb holds only the in-frame ones, with some missing. The sample has approximately 1,500 clones; roughly three quarters are singletons. Sequencing was performed on lung tumor tissue. The receptor was derived from a human donor with non-small cell lung cancer. The V call is TRBV7-3, the J call TRBJ1-6; 9 nucleotides line up with TRBD1. The CDR3 DNA is TGTGCCAGCAGCTTAGGTCCAAGGGGGACAGGGACCTCAGCCCTCCACTTT. Translation: CASSLGPRGTGTSALHF. Combining the CDR3 with reference TRBV7-3 and TRBJ1-6 gives the whole variable domain GAGVSQTPSNKVTEKGKYVELRCDPISGHTALYWYRQSLGQGPEFLIYFQGTGAADDSGLPNDRFFAVRPEGSVSTLKIQRTERGDSAVYLCASSLGPRGTGTSALHFGNGTRLTVT.